These 6 T cell receptor beta chains originate from one sample sequenced in a study of T cell changes during pregnancy in multiple sclerosis. Method: immunoSEQ multiplex PCR; TCRdb's copy keeps in-frame clones and lacks some. Counted here are 30,000 to 45,000 clones, around 90% occurring once; the ten biggest clones make up about 0.45%. Sequences were derived from CD4+ T cells from peripheral blood mononuclear cells, sampled in the third trimester of pregnancy. The source of these receptors is a female donor with multiple sclerosis, enrolled in a pregnancy study.

This chain uses TRBV25-1 with TRBJ1-1, with D tentatively TRBD1 (5 bases). From germline, CDR1 is MGHDK and CDR2 SYGVNS. This CDR3 contains 12 residues. Trimming removed 3 bases at V and 8 bases at J, with 10 bases between. The chain's CDR3 is CASSDDRPEAFF. For the CDR3, the DNA is TGTGCCAGCAGTGACGACAGACCCGAAGCTTTCTTT.

The rearrangement joins TRBV6-5 to TRBJ2-2; 8 bases fit TRBD2. V lost 5 bases to trimming and J lost 0 bases; unmatched junction nucleotides: 2. CDR3 size: 15 residues. The germline gives CDR1 MNHEY, CDR2 SVGAGI. The CDR3: CASSKLAANTGELFF. The CDR3 DNA is TGTGCCAGCAGTAAACTAGCGGCGAACACCGGGGAGCTGTTTTTT.

The chain has TRBV2 and TRBJ2-4, with TRBD2 identical over 11 bases. The CDR3 runs 14 residues. With 7 bases clipped from V and 9 bases from J, the junction kept 8 bases outside the gene matches. Germline assignment: CDR1 SNHLY and CDR2 FYNNEI. The CDR3, as DNA: TGTGCCAGCAAGAGTAGCGGGAGGGCCCCCATTCAGTACTTC. It is translated as CASKSSGRAPIQYF.

The chain recombines TRBV28 with TRBJ2-7, with 12 bases that match TRBD2. After removal of 6 bases from V and 4 bases from J, the junction contained 13 bases not matched to a gene. This CDR3 region has 17 residues. In germline, CDR1 is MDHEN, CDR2 SYDVKM. This CDR3 reads CASRSGTSGSGRYEQYF. As DNA, the CDR3 is TGTGCCAGCAGATCCGGGACTAGCGGGTCAGGTCGGTACGAGCAGTACTTC.

This chain joins TRBV5-1 and TRBJ2-5, with 12 bases lining up with TRBD2. Germline V CDR1 and CDR2: SGHRS, YFSETQ. Trimming at V came to 0 bases and at J to 5 bases, leaving 5 bases not matched to a gene. There are 16 residues in the CDR3. The CDR3 region is CASSLGLAGALETQYF. CDR3 DNA: TGCGCCAGCAGCTTGGGACTAGCGGGAGCCTTGGAGACCCAGTACTTC.

The rearrangement links TRBV11-2 to TRBJ1-2; D gene uncertain. The CDR3 runs 13 residues. Germline-derived CDR1 and CDR2 are SGHAT and FQNNGV. The V and J ends lost 5 bases and 4 bases respectively, with 11 bases between them. The CDR3 is CASSPIVPYGYTF. For the CDR3, the DNA is TGTGCCAGCAGCCCTATAGTTCCCTATGGCTACACCTTC.